The 22 T cell receptor beta chains below were found in one sample sequenced in a study of T cell clonotyping in hematopoietic cell transplantation. Produced via immunoSEQ multiplex PCR; TCRdb's table is partial and in-frame only. The table lists more than 55,000 clones, around 94% of them singletons. The sample consisted of peripheral blood mononuclear cells. The receptor set was obtained from a man between 50 and 59 years old in good health. Some clones in this sample may be carry-over from other donors' samples.

This chain uses TRBV5-4 with TRBJ1-1; tentative D call: TRBD1 (6 bases). The ends were cut back, 0 bases at V and 10 bases at J, with 16 bases in the middle. This CDR3 has 14 residues. Germline V gene lookup returns CDR1 SGHNT and CDR2 YYREEE (reference sequence). The CDR3 protein is CASSLAAGAQGAFF. For the CDR3, the DNA is TGTGCCAGCAGCTTGGCCGCAGGGGCACAGGGAGCTTTCTTT.

The chain is built from TRBV4-1 and TRBJ2-2; D is perhaps TRBD2 (6 bases). Germline values: CDR1 MGHRA, CDR2 YSYEKL. Trimming removed 1 base at V and 0 bases at J, with 12 bases between. This CDR3 contains 17 residues. CDR3 protein: CASSQGDWNANTGELFF. Here the CDR3 DNA reads TGCGCCAGCAGCCAAGGGGACTGGAACGCGAACACCGGGGAGCTGTTTTTT.

This clone was seen only once. Here the CDR3 reads CASSPLGPGDNQPQHF. The CDR3 DNA reads TGCGCCAGCAGCCCCCTCGGGCCGGGCGACAATCAGCCCCAGCATTTT. This chain links TRBV5-1 with TRBJ1-5; D not resolved. Germline loops: CDR1 SGHRS, CDR2 YFSETQ. The V and J ends lost 4 bases and 3 bases respectively, with 17 bases between them. This CDR3 contains 16 residues. Variable domain in full (rest from reference TRBV5-1 and TRBJ1-5): KAGVTQTPRYLIKTRGQQVTLSCSPISGHRSVSWYQQTPGQGLQFLFEYFSETQRNKGNFPGRFSGRQFSNSRSEMNVSTLELGDSALYLCASSPLGPGDNQPQHFGDGTRLSIL.

J is TRBJ2-3 and V is TRBV12-5; D is unclear. The CDR3 is made up of 13 amino acids. V was trimmed by 7 bases and J by 2 bases, leaving 10 bases between them. Germline V gives CDR1 LGHNT, CDR2 FRNRAP. This CDR3 is CASVQGNTDTQYF. CDR3 DNA sequence: TGTGCTAGTGTCCAAGGCAACACAGATACGCAGTATTTT.

The chain combines TRBV6-1 with TRBJ2-6, with a weak D call TRBD1 (6 bases). CDR1 is MNHNS, CDR2 SASEGT, per germline. V lost 9 bases and J 2 bases, leaving 11 bases between the germline ends. The CDR3 extends over 14 amino acids. CDR3 residues: CASVGGAGANVLTF. Written as DNA, the CDR3 is TGTGCCAGTGTTGGGGGCGCTGGGGCCAACGTCCTGACTTTC.

The chain has TRBV5-1 and TRBJ1-1, with TRBD1 as a possible D gene (5 bases). Germline V gene data show CDR1 as SGHRS and CDR2 as YFSETQ. CDR3 length: 13 residues. Trimming stripped 3 bases from V and 1 base from J, with 7 bases between. The CDR3 protein is CASSSTANTEAFF. The CDR3 nucleotides read TGCGCCAGCAGCTCGACAGCGAACACTGAAGCTTTCTTT.

This sequence joins TRBV27 and TRBJ2-1, with D perhaps TRBD1 or TRBD2 (5 bases each). Germline V CDR1 and CDR2: MNHEY, SMNVEV (reference sequence). V was shortened by 6 bases and J by 8 bases, with 20 bases between the two germline ends. This CDR3 comprises 15 residues. The CDR3 loop is CASRTGAYAGDEQFF. CDR3 DNA sequence: TGTGCCAGCAGAACCGGGGCCTACGCGGGCGATGAGCAGTTCTTC.

This chain joins TRBV11-3 and TRBJ2-7; D not resolved. V lost 1 base and J 0 bases, leaving 4 bases between the germline ends. Germline V gene sequence: CDR1 SGHNT, CDR2 YENEEA. The CDR3 spans 13 residues. This chain's CDR3 is CASSLGSSYEQYF. CDR3 nucleotide sequence: TGTGCCAGCAGCTTAGGGTCCTCCTACGAGCAGTACTTC.

The gene calls are TRBV29-1 and TRBJ2-6; D may be TRBD1 (6 bases). This CDR3 has 16 residues. With 4 bases removed from V and 0 bases from J, the gap between germline ends came to 13 bases. Germline CDR1 SQVTM, CDR2 ANQGSEA. The CDR3 nucleotides read TGCAGCGTTGGACAGGCTAAGATCTCTGGGGCCAACGTCCTGACTTTC. Protein product: CSVGQAKISGANVLTF.

The chain couples TRBV6-1 to TRBJ2-2; D is possibly TRBD1 (5 bases). The germline gives CDR1 MNHNS, CDR2 SASEGT. V was cut by 6 bases and J by 3 bases, with 5 bases left in between. This CDR3 has 12 residues. This chain's CDR3 is CASRGHTGELFF. CDR3 nucleotide sequence: TGTGCCAGCAGGGGGCACACCGGGGAGCTGTTTTTT.

The V call is TRBV30, the J call TRBJ2-5, with TRBD1 matching over 8 bases. This CDR3 comprises 14 residues. Germline V gene lookup returns CDR1 GTSNPN and CDR2 SVGIG (reference sequence). V was pared by 7 bases and J by 5 bases, with 12 bases of the junction left unmatched. CDR3 sequence: CASTGQGRVETQYF. In nucleotides, the CDR3 is TGTGCCTCCACAGGACAGGGCCGTGTTGAGACCCAGTACTTC.

The chain combines TRBV25-1 with TRBJ2-5; 7 nucleotides match TRBD1. The ends lost 5 bases at V and 5 bases at J; junction bases unmatched: 8. The V gene's germline CDR1 is MGHDK and CDR2 SYGVNS. The CDR3 has 14 residues. The CDR3 DNA is TGTGCCAGCAGTACACAGGGGACGTCGGAGACCCAGTACTTC. Translation: CASSTQGTSETQYF.

The CDR3 reads CASSYTPGDDTDTQYF. CDR3 coding DNA: TGTGCCAGCAGTTATACCCCGGGGGACGACACAGATACGCAGTATTTT. J is TRBJ2-3 and V is TRBV6-5; possibly TRBD2 for D (6 bases). Germline V gene lookup returns CDR1 MNHEY and CDR2 SVGAGI. Between the trimmed V and J ends, which lost 3 bases and 2 bases, there was a span of 15 bases. The CDR3 extends over 16 amino acids.

This chain links TRBV9 with TRBJ1-2; D gene uncertain. Trimming cost V 0 bases and J 4 bases, with 10 bases left between them. This CDR3 is built from 14 residues. Germline V CDR1 and CDR2: SGDLS, YYNGEE. The CDR3 loop reads CASSVAGSPYGYTF. The CDR3 nucleotides are TGTGCCAGCAGCGTAGCGGGCAGCCCCTATGGCTACACCTTC. The variable domain in full, with the rest retrieved from reference TRBV9 and TRBJ1-2, is DSGVTQTPKHLITATGQRVTLRCSPRSGDLSVYWYQQSLDQGLQFLIQYYNGEERAKGNILERFSAQQFPDLHSELNLSSLELGDSALYFCASSVAGSPYGYTFGSGTRLTVV.

The sample holds a few counts of this clone. The chain combines TRBV18 with TRBJ1-2, with D maybe TRBD1 (6 bases). With 4 bases removed from V and 8 bases from J, the gap between germline ends came to 14 bases. The germline V gene encodes CDR1 KGHSH and CDR2 LQKENI. The CDR3 contains 13 residues. As DNA, the CDR3 is TGTGCCAGCTCACTGGCGGACAGTCGGGGCTACACCTTC. It translates to CASSLADSRGYTF. The entire variable domain, with the rest obtained from reference TRBV18 and TRBJ1-2, is as follows: NAGVMQNPRHLVRRRGQEARLRCSPMKGHSHVYWYRQLPEEGLKFMVYLQKENIIDESGMPKERFSAEFPKEGPSILRIQQVVRGDSAAYFCASSLADSRGYTFGSGTRLTVV.

The chain combines TRBV9 with TRBJ1-6; TRBD1 is a possible D gene (5 bases). The CDR3 runs to 14 residues. V lost 4 bases and J lost 10, with 15 bases in between. The germline V gene encodes CDR1 SGDLS and CDR2 YYNGEE. CDR3 loop: CASSFQGEGSPLHF. DNA for the CDR3: TGTGCCAGCAGCTTTCAGGGTGAAGGATCACCCCTCCACTTT.

This clone was counted a single time. The rearrangement joins TRBV5-1 to TRBJ2-1, with 7 bases matching TRBD1. The length of the CDR3 is 14 residues. With 5 bases clipped from V and 5 bases from J, the junction kept 7 bases outside the gene matches. CDR1 is SGHRS and CDR2 is YFSETQ in the germline V gene. The CDR3 bases are TGCGCCAGCAGACGACAGGGTATCGACAATGAGCAGTTCTTC. Residues: CASRRQGIDNEQFF.

The rearrangement joins TRBV27 to TRBJ2-7; 8 nucleotides agree with TRBD1. Germline V CDR1 and CDR2: MNHEY, SMNVEV (reference sequence). Trimming cost V 1 base and J 5 bases; bases outside gene matches: 4. The CDR3 has 14 residues. CDR3 residues: CASSLFRDRNEQYF. CDR3 bases: TGTGCCAGCAGTTTATTTCGGGACAGGAACGAGCAGTACTTC.

The chain links TRBV5-1 to TRBJ2-6; perhaps TRBD1 as D (6 bases). The CDR3 runs to 16 residues. With 4 bases removed from V and 0 bases from J, the gap between germline ends came to 11 bases. Germline assignment: CDR1 SGHRS and CDR2 YFSETQ. The CDR3 DNA is TGCGCCAGCAGCAGGGGACATAACTCTGGGGCCAACGTCCTGACTTTC. This codes for CASSRGHNSGANVLTF.

J is TRBJ2-1 and V is TRBV5-5; D not certain. V was trimmed by 3 bases and J by 0 bases, leaving 7 bases between them. The CDR3 runs 14 residues. The germline gives CDR1 SGHKS, CDR2 YYEKEE (reference sequence). DNA of the CDR3: TGTGCCAGCAGCTCCCCGAGCTCCTACAATGAGCAGTTCTTC. Its translation: CASSSPSSYNEQFF.

The V call is TRBV4-2, the J call TRBJ1-5; D remains unclear. Germline lookup yields CDR1 LGHNA and CDR2 YNFKEQ. The V gene lost 1 base and the J gene lost 2 bases, with 12 bases spanning the gap. CDR3 length: 16 residues. The DNA of the CDR3 is TGTGCCAGCAGCCAAGGTTCCGGGTTGGGCAATCAGCCCCAGCATTTT. This sequence encodes CASSQGSGLGNQPQHF.

The chain uses TRBV25-1 and TRBJ1-5; no definite D call. This CDR3 contains 15 residues. Trimming stripped 3 bases from V and 7 bases from J, with 16 bases between. From germline, CDR1 is MGHDK and CDR2 SYGVNS. CDR3 in DNA: TGTGCCAGCAGTGATTCCGAGAGGAATCAACAGCCCCAGCATTTT. This sequence encodes CASSDSERNQQPQHF.